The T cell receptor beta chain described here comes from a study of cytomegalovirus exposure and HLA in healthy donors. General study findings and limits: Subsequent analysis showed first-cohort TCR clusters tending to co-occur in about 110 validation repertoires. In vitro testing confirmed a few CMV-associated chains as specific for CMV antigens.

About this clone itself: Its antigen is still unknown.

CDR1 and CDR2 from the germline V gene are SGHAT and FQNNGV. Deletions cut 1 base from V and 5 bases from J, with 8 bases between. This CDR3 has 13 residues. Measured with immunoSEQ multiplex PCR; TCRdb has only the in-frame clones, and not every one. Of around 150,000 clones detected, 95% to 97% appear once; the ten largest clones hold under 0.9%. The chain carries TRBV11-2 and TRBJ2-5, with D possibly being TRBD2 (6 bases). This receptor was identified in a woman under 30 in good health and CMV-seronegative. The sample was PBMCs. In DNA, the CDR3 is TGTGCCAGCAGCTTAGGGGACTCGGAGACCCAGTACTTC. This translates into CASSLGDSETQYF.